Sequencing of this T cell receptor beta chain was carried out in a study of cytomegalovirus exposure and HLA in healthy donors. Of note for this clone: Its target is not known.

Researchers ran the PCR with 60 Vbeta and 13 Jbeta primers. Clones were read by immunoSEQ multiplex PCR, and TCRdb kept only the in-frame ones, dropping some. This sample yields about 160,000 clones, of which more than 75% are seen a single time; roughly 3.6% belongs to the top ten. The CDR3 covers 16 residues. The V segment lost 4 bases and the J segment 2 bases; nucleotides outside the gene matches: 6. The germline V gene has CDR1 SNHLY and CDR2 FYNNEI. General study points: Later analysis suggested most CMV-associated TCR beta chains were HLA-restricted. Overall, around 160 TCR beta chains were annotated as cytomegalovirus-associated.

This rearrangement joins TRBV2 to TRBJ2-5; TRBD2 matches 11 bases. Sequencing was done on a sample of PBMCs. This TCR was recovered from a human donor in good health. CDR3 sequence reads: CASSVTSGSQQETQYF. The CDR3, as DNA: TGTGCCAGCAGTGTTACTAGCGGGAGCCAGCAAGAGACCCAGTACTTC.